Sequencing of this T cell receptor beta chain was carried out in a study of T cell responses to AZD1222 COVID-19 vaccine. Study-wide background: Second-dose intervals near 4 or 12 weeks were combined. Points from the study as a whole: Repertoires were obtained solely post-peak T cell response. Among vaccine-associated CD4 TCRs, coverage spanned spike, with dominance at 160-218 and 743-854.

In regard to this clone: Its antigen is not identified.

The protocol was immunoSEQ multiplex PCR, while the TCRdb copy is restricted to in-frame clones and leaves out a portion. Here the sample spans 140,000 to 150,000 clones, roughly 90% being singletons. This CDR3 has 16 residues. V lost 2 bases and J lost 6, with 19 bases in between. Germline V lookup: CDR1 SEHNR, CDR2 FQNEAQ (reference sequence). V is TRBV7-9 and J is TRBJ1-2; no clear D. The sample here was peripheral blood, taken on day 0 of AZD1222 vaccination. This receptor was taken from an adult in good health. The CDR3 here is CASSLPTPGWSDGYTF. CDR3 sequence (DNA): TGTGCCAGCAGCTTACCTACCCCTGGTTGGTCGGATGGCTACACCTTC.